This T cell receptor (beta chain) derives from a study of T cells in women clearing cervical HPV infection. The CDR3 extends over 13 amino acids. V lost 5 bases and J 10 bases, leaving 12 bases between the germline ends. Germline V lookup: CDR1 LNHDA, CDR2 SQIVND (reference sequence). For this clone: Read coverage stops 3 residues before the CDR3 terminus; the germline J gene supplies the remainder.

Generated by immunoSEQ multiplex PCR, the TCRdb table keeps only in-frame clones and is missing some. The repertoire table contains 31,000 or so clones. This receptor was identified in a woman between 18 and 70 years old with a cervical HPV16 infection that either progressed to CIN3+ or cleared (not recorded which). The specimen was blood buffy coat. The V gene is TRBV19, the J gene TRBJ1-6, with TRBD1 as a possible D gene (5 bases). The sequenced part of the CDR3 DNA is TGTGCCAGTAGTTCCAGGGATTTGTCACCC. This codes for CASSSRDLSP. The whole CDR3 region reads CASSSRDLSPLHF.